A single T cell receptor (beta chain) is shown here with its context. The data originate from a study of shared clonotypes between healthy human individuals. This table comes from immunoSEQ multiplex PCR, and its TCRdb copy is limited to in-frame clones, with some not included. The sample holds about half a million clones, 70% to 80% seen once. Trimming cost V 6 bases and J 5 bases; bases outside gene matches: 13. This CDR3 is built from 16 residues. Germline values: CDR1 MDHEN, CDR2 SYDVKM. This clonotype was obtained from a woman between 40 and 55 years old in good health. Some clones in this sample may be carry-over from other donors' samples. V usage is TRBV28 and J usage is TRBJ1-2; 9 nucleotides agree with TRBD1. The sample comprised PBMCs. CDR3 bases: TGTGCCAGCAGGATTCCCTCAGGACAGGGGCGTTATGGCTACACCTTC. It is translated as CASRIPSGQGRYGYTF.